This passage covers 8 T cell receptor beta chains from one sample sequenced in a study of Graves' ophthalmopathy and Graves' hyperthyroidism. Amplified TCR beta CDR3 regions were obtained using RNA transcripts as template. HTBI primers were employed in first-round RT-PCR, then a second-round multiplex PCR followed. From the multiplex PCR reads, TCRdb called clonotypes with MiXCR, one entry per CDR3 protein. The data show roughly 220,000 distinct CDR3 sequences, with around 50% seen just once and around 47% held by the top ten. Sample: peripheral blood. These receptor sequences come from an adult man with Graves' ophthalmopathy.

This chain joins TRBV29-1 and TRBJ1-2; 8 positions agree with TRBD1. V was pared by 7 bases and J by 4 bases, with 11 bases of the junction left unmatched. The CDR3 is 14 amino acids. CDR1 and CDR2 from the germline V gene are SQVTM and ANQGSEA. CDR3 DNA sequence: TGCAGCGGGGGGAAATCCGGGACAGGCTATGGCTACACCTTC. Its protein is CSGGKSGTGYGYTF.

The V and J genes are TRBV2 and TRBJ1-5; 9 bases map to TRBD1. V trimming: 5 bases; J trimming: 7 bases; junction bases outside the gene matches: 9. From germline, CDR1 is SNHLY and CDR2 FYNNEI. The CDR3 covers 15 residues. This CDR3 is CASSSEGGQGQPQHF. The CDR3 bases are TGTGCCAGCAGTTCCGAGGGGGGACAGGGACAGCCCCAGCATTTT. The variable domain in full, completed from reference TRBV2 and TRBJ1-5, reads EPEVTQTPSHQVTQMGQEVILRCVPISNHLYFYWYRQILGQKVEFLVSFYNNEISEKSEIFDDQFSVERPDGSNFTLKIRSTKLEDSAMYFCASSSEGGQGQPQHFGDGTRLSIL.

This clonotype came up a few times. This sequence joins TRBV20-1 and TRBJ1-2; D unclear. V shed 5 bases and J shed 6 bases, with 13 bases lying between them. Germline CDR1 is DFQATT and CDR2 is SNEGSKA (reference sequence). This CDR3 has 12 residues. The CDR3 region has the DNA TGCAGTGCTGGGCAGGCGATGGATGGCTACACCTTC. This translates into CSAGQAMDGYTF.

This chain connects TRBV11-2 to TRBJ1-3; possibly TRBD1 for D (5 bases). There are 15 residues in the CDR3. V was cut by 6 bases and J by 0 bases, with 12 bases left in between. The germline V gene has CDR1 SGHAT and CDR2 FQNNGV. CDR3 sequence (DNA): TGTGCCAGCAGAACCAGGGCCTCCTCTGGAAACACCATATATTTT. It specifies CASRTRASSGNTIYF.

The table lists this clonotype with a few counts. V is TRBV5-8 and J is TRBJ1-2; a weak D match, TRBD1 (5 bases). Germline-derived CDR1 and CDR2 are SGHTS and YDEGEE. The V and J ends lost 3 bases and 10 bases respectively, with 16 bases between them. There are 13 residues in the CDR3. The CDR3 coding sequence is TGTGCCAGCAGCTCGGGCGGGGACGGGATCTACACCTTC. It is translated as CASSSGGDGIYTF.

The table lists this clonotype with a few counts. The rearrangement links TRBV7-3 to TRBJ2-2; D remains unclear. This CDR3 is 14 amino acids long. V lost 4 bases to trimming and J lost 1 base, with 7 bases between them. CDR1 is SGHTA and CDR2 is FQGTGA in the germline V gene. This chain's CDR3 is CASSYLVNTGELFF. In nucleotides, the CDR3 is TGTGCCAGCAGCTACCTCGTGAACACCGGGGAGCTGTTTTTT.

This chain uses TRBV6-5 with TRBJ1-2, with 8 positions matching TRBD1. Looked up from germline, CDR1 is MNHEY and CDR2 is SVGAGI. The CDR3 extends over 15 amino acids. Unmatched junction bases numbered 2, after V lost 0 bases and J lost 2 bases. CDR3 protein: CASSYSYRGNYGYTF. As DNA, the CDR3 is TGTGCCAGCAGTTACTCGTACAGGGGGAACTATGGCTACACCTTC.

V gene TRBV7-9 combines with J gene TRBJ2-5; 9 bases align to TRBD2. The CDR3 length is 15 residues. Germline assignment: CDR1 SEHNR and CDR2 FQNEAQ (reference sequence). The V segment lost 1 base and the J segment 7 bases; nucleotides outside the gene matches: 7. CDR3 in amino acids: CASSLEASGAATQYF. The CDR3 DNA reads as TGTGCCAGCAGCTTAGAGGCTAGCGGGGCGGCGACCCAGTACTTC.